This T cell receptor beta chain stems from a study of CD8+ T cells in alopecia areata. Overall study context: A regimen of oral tofacitinib, 5 to 10 mg twice daily, was given to treated patients. People stayed on tofacitinib for 6 to 18 months, then stopped the drug for 6 months.

This CDR3 has 12 amino acids. V was clipped by 5 bases and J by 0 bases, with 8 bases between them. Germline V gives CDR1 GTSNPN, CDR2 SVGIG (reference sequence). Extraction of RNA preceded its reverse transcription into cDNA, which served as the sequencing template. Only in-frame clones appear in the TCRdb table, and some are missing; sequencing was by immunoSEQ multiplex PCR. The sample records a few hundred thousand clones, approximately 61% being singletons. The sequence was obtained from a human donor with alopecia areata. This chain links TRBV30 with TRBJ2-7, with TRBD1 as a possible D gene (6 bases). Here the sequenced sample was CD4+ T cells sorted from blood, taken at week 0. This chain's CDR3 is CAWDRPSYEQYF. CDR3 nucleotide sequence: TGTGCCTGGGACAGGCCCTCCTACGAGCAGTACTTC.